This T cell receptor (beta chain) was observed in a study of T-cell memory formation after mild COVID-19. Study-level background: The TCR clusters were mostly specific to one donor. Study-level findings and limits: Some responding clones appeared in pre-infection memory, suggesting cross-reactive memory joined.

With regard to this clonotype: What it recognizes is unknown.

MiXCR, run by TCRdb on the 5' RACE reads, gives a single entry per CDR3 protein. The data hold roughly 200,000 distinct CDR3 sequences, with 16% observed a single time. The sequencing input was PBMCs or a T cell subset sorted from them (not recorded which). The TCR sequence derives from an adult woman who had mild COVID-19 (a few samples of this study predate the infection). Cell type and time point are not known.

CDR3 coding DNA: TGCGCCAGCAGCTTGGATGGGGGGCCGTCCACTGAAGCTTTCTTT. It translates to CASSLDGGPSTEAFF. The chain employs TRBV5-1 and TRBJ1-1; D is possibly TRBD1 (6 bases). The V end was cut by 0 bases, the J end by 4 bases, with 13 bases between. CDR3 size: 15 residues. From germline, CDR1 is SGHRS and CDR2 YFSETQ.